Listed here are 2 T cell receptor beta chains from one sample, sequenced in a study of read filtering for tumor transcriptome and immune sequencing. Molecular barcoded adaptors covering alpha/delta and beta/gamma chains were used on approximately 400 ng RNA. One entry per CDR3 protein, called by TCRdb with MiXCR from the reads. Here the sample spans approximately 24,000 distinct CDR3 sequences, roughly 23% being singletons. Sequencing input: a population of CD138-negative cells sorted from bone marrow. These receptors all stem from a donor at least 40 years old with multiple myeloma.

This clonotype was counted a few times. This chain uses TRBV10-2 with TRBJ1-3, with 7 bases fitting TRBD1. With 5 bases clipped from V and 3 bases from J, the junction kept 1 base outside the gene matches. The CDR3 sequence is 13 residues long. The germline V gene encodes CDR1 WSHSY and CDR2 SAAADI. Written as DNA, the CDR3 is TGCGCCAGCAGTACAGGGGATGGAAACACCATATATTTT. Protein sequence: CASSTGDGNTIYF.

This chain uses TRBV6-5 with TRBJ1-1; 7 bases agree with TRBD1. This CDR3 has 14 residues. Germline lookup yields CDR1 MNHEY and CDR2 SVGAGI. Losses at the gene ends were 4 bases for V and 10 bases for J; bases not matched to a gene: 12. The CDR3 reads CASSSQGRGIGAFF. CDR3 nucleotides: TGTGCCAGCAGTTCCCAGGGCAGGGGGATTGGAGCTTTCTTT.